This section outlines one TCR beta chain sequence together with its context. The CDR3 is made up of 15 amino acids. The V gene lost 6 bases and the J gene lost 2 bases, with 16 bases spanning the gap. Germline lookup yields CDR1 MDHEN and CDR2 SYDVKM. This sample stems from a study of blood T cell repertoires in COVID-19. Study details: Acute and convalescent COVID-19 specimens originated in the United States, Italy and Spain. Sample material is recorded as cDNA or gDNA derived from T cells, B-cell-depleted T cells, or PBMCs.

Per the original data handling: For nucleated cells, counts were estimated from reference gene primer amplification. Clones were sequenced by immunoSEQ multiplex PCR, and TCRdb holds only the in-frame ones, with some missing. That table gives V, J and clone size, and the DNA gave D and trimming. In the table there are about 190,000 clones, roughly 80% of which are singletons. Followed over time, Seattle patients had been enrolled while infection was active. This chain joins TRBV28 and TRBJ1-1; no firm D call. Sequencing was done on a sample of peripheral blood. This sequence was found in a woman between 55 and 75 years old with COVID-19, enrolled during active disease. The CDR3: CASSRGGVVNTEAFF. The CDR3 DNA follows: TGTGCCAGCAGCCGAGGTGGAGTAGTCAACACTGAAGCTTTCTTT.